This TCR beta chain was captured by sequencing in a study of PD-L1 blockade in urothelial cancer. TCRdb keeps only in-frame clones here, not all; method: immunoSEQ multiplex PCR. The table shows over 40,000 clones, with about four fifths occurring only once. The sequencing used PBMCs, collected around atezolizumab (anti-PD-L1) treatment. The clonotype originates from a man aged 65 to 79 with urothelial cancer.

CDR3 loop: CASSLVFGGYNEQFF. CDR3 sequence (DNA): TGTGCCAGCAGTTTAGTATTCGGGGGCTACAATGAGCAGTTCTTC. The chain joins TRBV28 to TRBJ2-1; D is possibly TRBD2 (6 bases). Germline V gene lookup returns CDR1 MDHEN and CDR2 SYDVKM. V was shortened by 2 bases and J by 3 bases, with 11 bases between the two germline ends. The length of the CDR3 is 15 residues. Full variable domain (outside the CDR3, taken from reference TRBV28 and TRBJ2-1): DVKVTQSSRYLVKRTGEKVFLECVQDMDHENMFWYRQDPGLGLRLIYFSYDVKMKEKGDIPEGYSVSREKKERFSLILESASTNQTSMYLCASSLVFGGYNEQFFGPGTRLTVL.